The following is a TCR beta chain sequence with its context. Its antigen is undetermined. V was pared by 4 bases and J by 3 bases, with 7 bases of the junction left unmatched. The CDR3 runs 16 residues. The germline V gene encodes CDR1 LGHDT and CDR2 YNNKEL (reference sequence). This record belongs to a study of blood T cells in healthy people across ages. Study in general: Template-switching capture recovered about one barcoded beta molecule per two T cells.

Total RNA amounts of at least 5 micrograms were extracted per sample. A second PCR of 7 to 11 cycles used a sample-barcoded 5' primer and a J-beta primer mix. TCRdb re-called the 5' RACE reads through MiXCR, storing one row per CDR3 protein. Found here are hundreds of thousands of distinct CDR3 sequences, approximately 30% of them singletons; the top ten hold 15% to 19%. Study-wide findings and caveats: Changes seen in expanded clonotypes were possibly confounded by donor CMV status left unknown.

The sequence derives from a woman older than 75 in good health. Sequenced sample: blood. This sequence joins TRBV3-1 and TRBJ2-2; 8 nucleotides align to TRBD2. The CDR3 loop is CASSPLPGGHTGELFF. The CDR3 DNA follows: TGTGCCAGCAGCCCCCTACCGGGGGGGCACACCGGGGAGCTGTTTTTT. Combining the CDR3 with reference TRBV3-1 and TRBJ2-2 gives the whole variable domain DTAVSQTPKYLVTQMGNDKSIKCEQNLGHDTMYWYKQDSKKFLKIMFSYNNKELIINETVPNRFSPKSPDKAHLNLHINSLELGDSAVYFCASSPLPGGHTGELFFGEGSRLTVL.